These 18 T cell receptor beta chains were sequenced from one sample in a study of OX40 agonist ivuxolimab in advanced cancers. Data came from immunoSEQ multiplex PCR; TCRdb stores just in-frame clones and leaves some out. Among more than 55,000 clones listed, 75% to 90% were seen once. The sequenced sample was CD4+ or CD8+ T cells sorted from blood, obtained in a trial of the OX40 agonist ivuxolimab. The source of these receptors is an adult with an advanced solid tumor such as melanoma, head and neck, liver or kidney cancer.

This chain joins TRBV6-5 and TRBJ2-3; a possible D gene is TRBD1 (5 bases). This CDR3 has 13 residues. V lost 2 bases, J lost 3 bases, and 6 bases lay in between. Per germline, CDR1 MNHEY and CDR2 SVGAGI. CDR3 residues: CASSYGATDTQYF. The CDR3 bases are TGTGCCAGCAGTTACGGGGCGACAGATACGCAGTATTTT.

The CDR3 loop reads CASSSGTGKTEQFF. CDR3 DNA: TGCGCCAGCAGCTCGGGGACAGGGAAGACGGAGCAGTTCTTC. The chain links TRBV5-1 to TRBJ2-1; 9 bases agree with TRBD1. Looked up from germline, CDR1 is SGHRS and CDR2 is YFSETQ. The CDR3 has 14 residues. V shed 3 bases, J shed 10 bases, and the junction held 8 bases outside the gene matches.

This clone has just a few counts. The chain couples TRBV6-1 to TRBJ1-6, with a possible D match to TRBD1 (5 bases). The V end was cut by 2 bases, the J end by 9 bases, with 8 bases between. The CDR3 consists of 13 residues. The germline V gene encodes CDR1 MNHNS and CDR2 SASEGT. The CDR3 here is CASSEQGGSPLHF. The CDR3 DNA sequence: TGTGCCAGCAGTGAACAGGGTGGTTCACCCCTCCACTTT.

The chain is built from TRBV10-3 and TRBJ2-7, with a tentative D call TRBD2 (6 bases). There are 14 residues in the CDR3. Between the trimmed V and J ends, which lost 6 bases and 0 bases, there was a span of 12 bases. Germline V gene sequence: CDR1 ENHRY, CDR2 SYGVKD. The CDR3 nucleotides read TGTGCCATCAGCCCCGGGGGAAGCTCCTACGAGCAGTACTTC. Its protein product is CAISPGGSSYEQYF.

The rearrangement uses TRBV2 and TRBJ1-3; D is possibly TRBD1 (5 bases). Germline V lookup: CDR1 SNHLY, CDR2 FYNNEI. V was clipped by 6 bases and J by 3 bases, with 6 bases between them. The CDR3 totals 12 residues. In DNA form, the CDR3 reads TGTGCCAGCAGGGGACGTGGAAACACCATATATTTT. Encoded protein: CASRGRGNTIYF.

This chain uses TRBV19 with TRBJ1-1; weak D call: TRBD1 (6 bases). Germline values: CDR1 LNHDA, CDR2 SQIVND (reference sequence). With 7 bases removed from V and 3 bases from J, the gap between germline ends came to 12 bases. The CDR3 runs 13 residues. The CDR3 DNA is TGTGCCAGTAAGTCAGGGGCCTACACTGAAGCTTTCTTT. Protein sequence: CASKSGAYTEAFF.

The chain's CDR3 is CASSGSRQGPAVGTKNIQYF. Here the CDR3 DNA reads TGTGCCAGCAGTGGGTCTCGACAGGGACCCGCCGTAGGGACCAAAAACATTCAGTACTTC. The V call is TRBV2, the J call TRBJ2-4; 7 nucleotides match TRBD1. V shed 4 bases and J 2 bases; nucleotides not matched to a gene: 20. Per the germline V gene, CDR1 is SNHLY and CDR2 is FYNNEI. This CDR3 is built from 20 residues. Complete variable domain (other parts from reference TRBV2 and TRBJ2-4): EPEVTQTPSHQVTQMGQEVILRCVPISNHLYFYWYRQILGQKVEFLVSFYNNEISEKSEIFDDQFSVERPDGSNFTLKIRSTKLEDSAMYFCASSGSRQGPAVGTKNIQYFGAGTRLSVL.

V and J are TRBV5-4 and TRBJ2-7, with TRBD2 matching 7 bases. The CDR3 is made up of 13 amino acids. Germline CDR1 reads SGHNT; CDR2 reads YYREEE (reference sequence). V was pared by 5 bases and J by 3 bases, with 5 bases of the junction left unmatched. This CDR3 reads CASSSTSSYEQYF. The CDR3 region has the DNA TGTGCCAGCAGTTCGACTAGCAGCTACGAGCAGTACTTC.

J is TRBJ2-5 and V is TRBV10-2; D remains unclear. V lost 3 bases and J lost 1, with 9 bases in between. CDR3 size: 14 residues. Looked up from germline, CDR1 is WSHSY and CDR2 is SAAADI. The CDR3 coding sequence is TGCGCCAGCAGTGAAGGTCGGTCCCAAGAGACCCAGTACTTC. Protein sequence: CASSEGRSQETQYF.

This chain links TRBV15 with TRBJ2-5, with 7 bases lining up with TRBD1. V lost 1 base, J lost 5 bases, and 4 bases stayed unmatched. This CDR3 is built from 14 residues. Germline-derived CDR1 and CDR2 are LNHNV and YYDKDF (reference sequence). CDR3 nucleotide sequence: TGTGCCACCAGCAGAGCAGGGGGTGGGGAGACCCAGTACTTC. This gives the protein CATSRAGGGETQYF.

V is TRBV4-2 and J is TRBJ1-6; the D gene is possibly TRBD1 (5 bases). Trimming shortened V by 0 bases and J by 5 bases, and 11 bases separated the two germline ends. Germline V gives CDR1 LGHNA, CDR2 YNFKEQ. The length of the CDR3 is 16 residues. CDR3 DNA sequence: TGTGCCAGCAGCCAAGATCCGGGGCTCGATAATTCACCCCTCCACTTT. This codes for CASSQDPGLDNSPLHF.

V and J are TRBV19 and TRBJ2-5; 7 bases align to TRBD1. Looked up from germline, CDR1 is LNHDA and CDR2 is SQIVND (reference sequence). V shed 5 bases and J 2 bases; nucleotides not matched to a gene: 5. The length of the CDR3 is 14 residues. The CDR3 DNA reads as TGTGCCAGTAGTTTGGGACAGATTCAAGAGACCCAGTACTTC. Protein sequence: CASSLGQIQETQYF.

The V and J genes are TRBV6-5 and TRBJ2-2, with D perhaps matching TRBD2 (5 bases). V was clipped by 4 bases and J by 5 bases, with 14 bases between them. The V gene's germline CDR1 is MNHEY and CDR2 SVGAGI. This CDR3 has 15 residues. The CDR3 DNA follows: TGTGCCAGCAGTTCAAAGCGTAGAGGGACCGGGGAGCTGTTTTTT. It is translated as CASSSKRRGTGELFF.

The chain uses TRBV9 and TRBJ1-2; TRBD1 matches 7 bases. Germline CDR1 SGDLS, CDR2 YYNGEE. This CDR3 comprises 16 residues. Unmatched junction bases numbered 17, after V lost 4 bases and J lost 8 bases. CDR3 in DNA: TGTGCCAGCAGCCCCACCGAGTGGCAGGGGGTTCTCGGCTACACCTTC. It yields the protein CASSPTEWQGVLGYTF.

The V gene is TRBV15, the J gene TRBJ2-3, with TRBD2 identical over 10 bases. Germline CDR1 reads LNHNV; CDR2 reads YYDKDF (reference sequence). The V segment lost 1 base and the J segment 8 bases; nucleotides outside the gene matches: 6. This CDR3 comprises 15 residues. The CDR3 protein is CATSRGASGGGTQYF. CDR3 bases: TGTGCCACCAGCAGAGGTGCTAGCGGGGGTGGTACGCAGTATTTT.

The CDR3 reads CASRGTPSTDTQYF. In DNA, the CDR3 is TGTGCCAGTAGGGGGACTCCTAGCACAGATACGCAGTATTTT. The chain uses TRBV19 and TRBJ2-3; TRBD2 is a possible D gene (6 bases). The CDR3 spans 14 residues. Germline CDR1 is LNHDA and CDR2 is SQIVND (reference sequence). V gave up 6 bases and J gave up 0 bases, with 10 bases separating them.

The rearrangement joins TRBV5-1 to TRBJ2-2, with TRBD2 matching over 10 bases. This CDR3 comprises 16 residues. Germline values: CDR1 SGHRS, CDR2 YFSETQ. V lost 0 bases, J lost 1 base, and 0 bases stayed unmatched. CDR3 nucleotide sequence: TGCGCCAGCAGCTTGGGACTAGCGGGGAACACCGGGGAGCTGTTTTTT. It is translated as CASSLGLAGNTGELFF.

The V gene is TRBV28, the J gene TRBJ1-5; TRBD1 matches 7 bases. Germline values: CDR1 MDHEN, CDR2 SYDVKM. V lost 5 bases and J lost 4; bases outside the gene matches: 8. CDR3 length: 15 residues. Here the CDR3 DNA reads TGTGCCAGCAGTAAACAGGGGTTGGTGAATCAGCCCCAGCATTTT. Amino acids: CASSKQGLVNQPQHF.